This T cell receptor beta chain was recorded in a study of blood T cell repertoires in COVID-19. As for the study in general: T cells, B-cell-depleted T cells, or PBMCs provided the cDNA or gDNA that served as material.

The ends lost 8 bases at V and 9 bases at J; junction bases unmatched: 13. The CDR3 has 14 residues. Germline CDR1 SNHLY, CDR2 FYNNEI. This clone was seen more than once but under ten times. The method was immunoSEQ multiplex PCR; TCRdb's version includes in-frame clones alone and lacks a portion of them. The profile shows 50,000 to 80,000 clones, 88% of them singletons. Participants were aged roughly 18 to 100 years from approximately 25 US areas. Two negative PCRs, clearance, or symptom resolution had been documented for recovered Cohort 3 donors. The source is a middle-aged woman who had recovered from COVID-19. Input material: PBMCs or T cells enriched from blood (not recorded which). The chain recombines TRBV2 with TRBJ1-2; 9 bases are a match to TRBD1. The CDR3, as DNA: TGTGCCAGCTTGCAAGACGGGACAGGGTTTAGCTACACCTTC. This codes for CASLQDGTGFSYTF.